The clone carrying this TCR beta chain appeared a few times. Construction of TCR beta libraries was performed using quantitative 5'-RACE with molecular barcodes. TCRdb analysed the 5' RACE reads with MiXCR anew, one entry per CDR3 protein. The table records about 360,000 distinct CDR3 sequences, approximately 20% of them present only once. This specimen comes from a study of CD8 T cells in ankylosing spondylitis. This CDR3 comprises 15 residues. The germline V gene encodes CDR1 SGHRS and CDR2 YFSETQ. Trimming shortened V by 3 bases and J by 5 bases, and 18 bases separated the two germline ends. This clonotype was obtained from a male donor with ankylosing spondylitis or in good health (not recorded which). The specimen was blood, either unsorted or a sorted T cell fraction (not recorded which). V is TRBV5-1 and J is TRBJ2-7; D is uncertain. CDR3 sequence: CASSSPGVGLDEQYF. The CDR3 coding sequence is TGCGCCAGCAGCTCCCCCGGCGTCGGCTTGGACGAGCAGTACTTC.